A selection of T cell receptor beta chains follows, all from one sample in a study of blood T cell repertoires in COVID-19. Method: immunoSEQ multiplex PCR; TCRdb's copy keeps in-frame clones and lacks some. Altogether some 190,000 clones are present, approximately 85% being singletons, with the ten largest covering approximately 11%. The specimen sequenced was peripheral blood. The receptors were gathered from a human donor with active or convalescent COVID-19. The donor label of this sample is uncertain. Each CDR3 is given without its conserved first and last residue. The order of the fields is V gene, J gene, CDR3 protein.

V: TRBV13
J: TRBJ1-2
CDR3: ASSYLGLGSNYGYT

V: TRBV24-1
J: TRBJ2-1
CDR3: AVIFRGAEQF

V: TRBV5-1
J: TRBJ2-2
CDR3: ASSPTSGRYTGELF

V: TRBV7-2
J: TRBJ1-5
CDR3: ASSQRQGRNQPQH

V: TRBV7-9
J: TRBJ2-7
CDR3: ASSPLREQY

V: TRBV12-3/TRBV12-4
J: TRBJ2-3
CDR3: ASSSHRALSQY

V: TRBV12-3/TRBV12-4
J: TRBJ1-2
CDR3: ASSYNLPYGYT

V: TRBV14
J: TRBJ2-1
CDR3: ASSQGWGQGASRGNEQF

V: TRBV4-3
J: TRBJ1-2
CDR3: ASSQDRATLNRGARYGYT

V: TRBV15
J: TRBJ2-7
CDR3: ATSRKMAARTYEQY

V: TRBV28
J: TRBJ2-5
CDR3: ASSLTGGQIQETQY

V: TRBV9
J: TRBJ2-1
CDR3: ASSVGLAEINEQF

V: TRBV7-9
J: TRBJ2-7
CDR3: ASSPTDRLNYEQY

V: TRBV7-3
J: TRBJ2-7
CDR3: ASSLSHRGEQY

V: TRBV12-3/TRBV12-4
J: TRBJ1-1
CDR3: ASSLGRGTEAF

V: TRBV18
J: TRBJ1-6
CDR3: ASSGAGQGVISSPLH

V: TRBV11-2
J: TRBJ2-7
CDR3: ASSLGGNGYEQY

V: TRBV6-5
J: TRBJ1-1
CDR3: ASSYLTKTQAF

V: TRBV30
J: TRBJ2-2
CDR3: AWSGARTGELF

V: TRBV12-3/TRBV12-4
J: TRBJ1-2
CDR3: ASSSGSNYGYT

V: TRBV2
J: TRBJ1-1
CDR3: ASRLADFAEAF

V: TRBV4-1
J: TRBJ2-1
CDR3: ASKPSVGSMDEQF

V: TRBV28
J: TRBJ2-1
CDR3: ASSPETSGSYNEQF

V: TRBV11-3
J: TRBJ2-3
CDR3: ASSPRVGTDTQY

V: TRBV10-1
J: TRBJ2-3
CDR3: ASSDPAGEDTQY

V: TRBV7-9
J: TRBJ2-3
CDR3: ASSPQGRRNTQY

V: TRBV7-2
J: TRBJ2-1
CDR3: ASSRAGGVNEQF

V: TRBV3-1/TRBV3-2
J: TRBJ2-7
CDR3: ASSQVWDLQY

V: TRBV2
J: TRBJ2-5
CDR3: ASFPLAGVETQY

V: TRBV2
J: TRBJ1-2
CDR3: ASSDRDRGHPELGYT

V: TRBV5-4
J: TRBJ1-2
CDR3: ASSLANYGYT

V: TRBV20-1
J: TRBJ1-5
CDR3: SASTGTNQPQH

V: TRBV4-2
J: TRBJ1-6
CDR3: ASSQDRGVDSPLH

V: TRBV5-1
J: TRBJ2-1
CDR3: ASSLDPGSSAEQF

V: TRBV12-5
J: TRBJ2-1
CDR3: ASGFGLAGRDEQF

V: TRBV6-1
J: TRBJ1-5
CDR3: ASSESGTYNQPQH

V: TRBV30
J: TRBJ2-3
CDR3: AWSVQGAFTDTQY

V: TRBV5-5
J: TRBJ2-1
CDR3: ASSPRGRDYNEQF

V: TRBV7-8
J: TRBJ2-3
CDR3: ASSLGTSVTDTQY

V: TRBV7-2
J: TRBJ1-2
CDR3: ASVKQGAQLYDGYT

V: TRBV7-9
J: TRBJ1-2
CDR3: ASSALNYGYT

V: TRBV4-1
J: TRBJ2-6
CDR3: ASSSPEAGANVLT

V: TRBV19
J: TRBJ2-3
CDR3: ASTTERGRTDTQY

V: TRBV5-4
J: TRBJ1-3
CDR3: ASSLTGEGNTIY

V: TRBV12-3/TRBV12-4
J: TRBJ1-1
CDR3: ASRSTETEAF

V: TRBV2
J: TRBJ2-1
CDR3: ASSEARTYNEQF

V: TRBV7-9
J: TRBJ2-7
CDR3: ASSLAQGVYEQY

V: TRBV11-2
J: TRBJ2-5
CDR3: ASSLGWRTSGLWETQY

V: TRBV5-4
J: TRBJ2-7
CDR3: ASSLASGSEQY

V: TRBV18
J: TRBJ1-1
CDR3: ASSRITGQDTEAF

V: TRBV2
J: TRBJ2-1
CDR3: ASGTAAGNEQF